The 4 T cell receptor beta chains reported below all come from one sample, sequenced in a study of molecular identifiers for immune sequencing clone quantification. Via MiXCR, TCRdb re-called the PCR reads, giving one row per CDR3 protein. The sample holds approximately 97,000 distinct CDR3 sequences; 24% are singletons and the top ten take 0.85% to 0.95%. The sample consisted of naive CD8+ T cells from blood, with Jurkat cell RNA spiked in. Specified subset: FACS-sorted CD8+CD4-CCR7+CD45RA+ naive T cells. Receptors were obtained from a human donor in good health. Some libraries in this study had Jurkat cell RNA spiked in.

This clonotype was recorded a few times. The chain joins TRBV4-1 to TRBJ2-1; possibly TRBD2 for D (5 bases). The CDR3 spans 16 residues. V shed 0 bases and J shed 3 bases, with 12 bases lying between them. Germline values: CDR1 MGHRA, CDR2 YSYEKL. The CDR3 DNA follows: TGCGCCAGCAGCCAAGAAGGTACTAGTCTCTACAATGAGCAGTTCTTC. This gives the protein CASSQEGTSLYNEQFF.

As regards this clonotype: One end of the junction fails to match germline, which may point to a read error. The chain couples TRBV7-9 to TRBJ2-3; 7 bases agree with TRBD1. CDR1 is SEHNR, CDR2 FQNEAQ, per germline (reference sequence). The CDR3 is made up of 15 amino acids. In nucleotides, the CDR3 is TGTGCCAGCAGCCCCCCCAGGGGGTACACAGATATGCAGTATTTT. Translated: CASSPPRGYTDMQYF.

The sample holds many counts of this clonotype. This sequence joins TRBV4-1 and TRBJ2-5, with unresolved D. The V and J ends lost 4 bases and 1 base respectively, with 10 bases between them. The CDR3 runs 14 residues. CDR1 is MGHRA and CDR2 is YSYEKL in the germline V gene. The CDR3 nucleotides are TGCGCCAGCAGCCGCGACAACATCCAAGAGACCCAGTACTTC. Its translation: CASSRDNIQETQYF.

This chain connects TRBV19 to TRBJ2-1; D gene unclear. Germline CDR1 is LNHDA and CDR2 is SQIVND (reference sequence). V was pared by 3 bases and J by 0 bases, with 6 bases between. CDR3 length: 14 amino acids. CDR3 sequence: CASSIQVSYNEQFF. CDR3 sequence (DNA): TGTGCCAGTAGTATCCAGGTCTCCTACAATGAGCAGTTCTTC.